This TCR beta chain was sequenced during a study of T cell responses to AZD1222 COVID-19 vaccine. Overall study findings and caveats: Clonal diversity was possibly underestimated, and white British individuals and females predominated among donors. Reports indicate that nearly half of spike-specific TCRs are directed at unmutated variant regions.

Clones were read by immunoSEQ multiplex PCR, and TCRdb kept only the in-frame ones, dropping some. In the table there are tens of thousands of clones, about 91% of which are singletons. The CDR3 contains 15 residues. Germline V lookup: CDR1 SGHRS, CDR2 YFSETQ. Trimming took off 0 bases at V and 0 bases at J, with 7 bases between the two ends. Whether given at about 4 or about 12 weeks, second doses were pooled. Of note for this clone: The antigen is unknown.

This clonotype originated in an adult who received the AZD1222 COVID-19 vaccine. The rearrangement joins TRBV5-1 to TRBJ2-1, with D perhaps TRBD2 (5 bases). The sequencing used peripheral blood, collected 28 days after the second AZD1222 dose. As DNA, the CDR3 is TGCGCCAGCAGCTTGGCGGGAATCTCCTACAATGAGCAGTTCTTC. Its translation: CASSLAGISYNEQFF.